Included here is one T cell receptor beta chain sequence, with context. Deep-level settings were used for running the assay. Several immunoSEQ plates held equal portions of the genomic DNA taken from each subset. Profiling relied on immunoSEQ multiplex PCR, and the TCRdb table lists in-frame clones only, not all of them. The table has 980,000 or so clones, about three quarters seen once. Germline V gene lookup returns CDR1 SEHNR and CDR2 FQNEAQ (reference sequence). Trimming shortened V by 1 base and J by 4 bases, and 13 bases separated the two germline ends. This CDR3 region has 15 residues. The data stem from a study of shared clonotypes between healthy human individuals.

This clonotype was obtained from a young man in good health. This chain uses TRBV7-9 with TRBJ1-2, with a weak D call TRBD1 (5 bases). Specimen: memory CD4+ T cells sorted from blood. As to subset: CD45RA-negative fraction. DNA for the CDR3: TGTGCCAGCAGCTTAGGGGTCGGAGGGACCTATGGCTACACCTTC. Translated: CASSLGVGGTYGYTF.